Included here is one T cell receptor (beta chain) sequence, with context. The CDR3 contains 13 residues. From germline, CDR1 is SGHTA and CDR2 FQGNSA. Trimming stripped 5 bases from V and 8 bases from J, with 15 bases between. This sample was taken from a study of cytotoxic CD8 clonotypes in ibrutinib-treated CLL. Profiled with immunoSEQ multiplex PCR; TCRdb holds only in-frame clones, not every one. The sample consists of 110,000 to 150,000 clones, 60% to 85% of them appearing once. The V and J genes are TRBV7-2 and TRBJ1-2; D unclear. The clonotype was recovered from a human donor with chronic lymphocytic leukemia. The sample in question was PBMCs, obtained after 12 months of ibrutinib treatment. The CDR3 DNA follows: TGTGCCAGCAGCCCAAGTGGGCCAAGGGGCTACACCTTC. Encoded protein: CASSPSGPRGYTF.